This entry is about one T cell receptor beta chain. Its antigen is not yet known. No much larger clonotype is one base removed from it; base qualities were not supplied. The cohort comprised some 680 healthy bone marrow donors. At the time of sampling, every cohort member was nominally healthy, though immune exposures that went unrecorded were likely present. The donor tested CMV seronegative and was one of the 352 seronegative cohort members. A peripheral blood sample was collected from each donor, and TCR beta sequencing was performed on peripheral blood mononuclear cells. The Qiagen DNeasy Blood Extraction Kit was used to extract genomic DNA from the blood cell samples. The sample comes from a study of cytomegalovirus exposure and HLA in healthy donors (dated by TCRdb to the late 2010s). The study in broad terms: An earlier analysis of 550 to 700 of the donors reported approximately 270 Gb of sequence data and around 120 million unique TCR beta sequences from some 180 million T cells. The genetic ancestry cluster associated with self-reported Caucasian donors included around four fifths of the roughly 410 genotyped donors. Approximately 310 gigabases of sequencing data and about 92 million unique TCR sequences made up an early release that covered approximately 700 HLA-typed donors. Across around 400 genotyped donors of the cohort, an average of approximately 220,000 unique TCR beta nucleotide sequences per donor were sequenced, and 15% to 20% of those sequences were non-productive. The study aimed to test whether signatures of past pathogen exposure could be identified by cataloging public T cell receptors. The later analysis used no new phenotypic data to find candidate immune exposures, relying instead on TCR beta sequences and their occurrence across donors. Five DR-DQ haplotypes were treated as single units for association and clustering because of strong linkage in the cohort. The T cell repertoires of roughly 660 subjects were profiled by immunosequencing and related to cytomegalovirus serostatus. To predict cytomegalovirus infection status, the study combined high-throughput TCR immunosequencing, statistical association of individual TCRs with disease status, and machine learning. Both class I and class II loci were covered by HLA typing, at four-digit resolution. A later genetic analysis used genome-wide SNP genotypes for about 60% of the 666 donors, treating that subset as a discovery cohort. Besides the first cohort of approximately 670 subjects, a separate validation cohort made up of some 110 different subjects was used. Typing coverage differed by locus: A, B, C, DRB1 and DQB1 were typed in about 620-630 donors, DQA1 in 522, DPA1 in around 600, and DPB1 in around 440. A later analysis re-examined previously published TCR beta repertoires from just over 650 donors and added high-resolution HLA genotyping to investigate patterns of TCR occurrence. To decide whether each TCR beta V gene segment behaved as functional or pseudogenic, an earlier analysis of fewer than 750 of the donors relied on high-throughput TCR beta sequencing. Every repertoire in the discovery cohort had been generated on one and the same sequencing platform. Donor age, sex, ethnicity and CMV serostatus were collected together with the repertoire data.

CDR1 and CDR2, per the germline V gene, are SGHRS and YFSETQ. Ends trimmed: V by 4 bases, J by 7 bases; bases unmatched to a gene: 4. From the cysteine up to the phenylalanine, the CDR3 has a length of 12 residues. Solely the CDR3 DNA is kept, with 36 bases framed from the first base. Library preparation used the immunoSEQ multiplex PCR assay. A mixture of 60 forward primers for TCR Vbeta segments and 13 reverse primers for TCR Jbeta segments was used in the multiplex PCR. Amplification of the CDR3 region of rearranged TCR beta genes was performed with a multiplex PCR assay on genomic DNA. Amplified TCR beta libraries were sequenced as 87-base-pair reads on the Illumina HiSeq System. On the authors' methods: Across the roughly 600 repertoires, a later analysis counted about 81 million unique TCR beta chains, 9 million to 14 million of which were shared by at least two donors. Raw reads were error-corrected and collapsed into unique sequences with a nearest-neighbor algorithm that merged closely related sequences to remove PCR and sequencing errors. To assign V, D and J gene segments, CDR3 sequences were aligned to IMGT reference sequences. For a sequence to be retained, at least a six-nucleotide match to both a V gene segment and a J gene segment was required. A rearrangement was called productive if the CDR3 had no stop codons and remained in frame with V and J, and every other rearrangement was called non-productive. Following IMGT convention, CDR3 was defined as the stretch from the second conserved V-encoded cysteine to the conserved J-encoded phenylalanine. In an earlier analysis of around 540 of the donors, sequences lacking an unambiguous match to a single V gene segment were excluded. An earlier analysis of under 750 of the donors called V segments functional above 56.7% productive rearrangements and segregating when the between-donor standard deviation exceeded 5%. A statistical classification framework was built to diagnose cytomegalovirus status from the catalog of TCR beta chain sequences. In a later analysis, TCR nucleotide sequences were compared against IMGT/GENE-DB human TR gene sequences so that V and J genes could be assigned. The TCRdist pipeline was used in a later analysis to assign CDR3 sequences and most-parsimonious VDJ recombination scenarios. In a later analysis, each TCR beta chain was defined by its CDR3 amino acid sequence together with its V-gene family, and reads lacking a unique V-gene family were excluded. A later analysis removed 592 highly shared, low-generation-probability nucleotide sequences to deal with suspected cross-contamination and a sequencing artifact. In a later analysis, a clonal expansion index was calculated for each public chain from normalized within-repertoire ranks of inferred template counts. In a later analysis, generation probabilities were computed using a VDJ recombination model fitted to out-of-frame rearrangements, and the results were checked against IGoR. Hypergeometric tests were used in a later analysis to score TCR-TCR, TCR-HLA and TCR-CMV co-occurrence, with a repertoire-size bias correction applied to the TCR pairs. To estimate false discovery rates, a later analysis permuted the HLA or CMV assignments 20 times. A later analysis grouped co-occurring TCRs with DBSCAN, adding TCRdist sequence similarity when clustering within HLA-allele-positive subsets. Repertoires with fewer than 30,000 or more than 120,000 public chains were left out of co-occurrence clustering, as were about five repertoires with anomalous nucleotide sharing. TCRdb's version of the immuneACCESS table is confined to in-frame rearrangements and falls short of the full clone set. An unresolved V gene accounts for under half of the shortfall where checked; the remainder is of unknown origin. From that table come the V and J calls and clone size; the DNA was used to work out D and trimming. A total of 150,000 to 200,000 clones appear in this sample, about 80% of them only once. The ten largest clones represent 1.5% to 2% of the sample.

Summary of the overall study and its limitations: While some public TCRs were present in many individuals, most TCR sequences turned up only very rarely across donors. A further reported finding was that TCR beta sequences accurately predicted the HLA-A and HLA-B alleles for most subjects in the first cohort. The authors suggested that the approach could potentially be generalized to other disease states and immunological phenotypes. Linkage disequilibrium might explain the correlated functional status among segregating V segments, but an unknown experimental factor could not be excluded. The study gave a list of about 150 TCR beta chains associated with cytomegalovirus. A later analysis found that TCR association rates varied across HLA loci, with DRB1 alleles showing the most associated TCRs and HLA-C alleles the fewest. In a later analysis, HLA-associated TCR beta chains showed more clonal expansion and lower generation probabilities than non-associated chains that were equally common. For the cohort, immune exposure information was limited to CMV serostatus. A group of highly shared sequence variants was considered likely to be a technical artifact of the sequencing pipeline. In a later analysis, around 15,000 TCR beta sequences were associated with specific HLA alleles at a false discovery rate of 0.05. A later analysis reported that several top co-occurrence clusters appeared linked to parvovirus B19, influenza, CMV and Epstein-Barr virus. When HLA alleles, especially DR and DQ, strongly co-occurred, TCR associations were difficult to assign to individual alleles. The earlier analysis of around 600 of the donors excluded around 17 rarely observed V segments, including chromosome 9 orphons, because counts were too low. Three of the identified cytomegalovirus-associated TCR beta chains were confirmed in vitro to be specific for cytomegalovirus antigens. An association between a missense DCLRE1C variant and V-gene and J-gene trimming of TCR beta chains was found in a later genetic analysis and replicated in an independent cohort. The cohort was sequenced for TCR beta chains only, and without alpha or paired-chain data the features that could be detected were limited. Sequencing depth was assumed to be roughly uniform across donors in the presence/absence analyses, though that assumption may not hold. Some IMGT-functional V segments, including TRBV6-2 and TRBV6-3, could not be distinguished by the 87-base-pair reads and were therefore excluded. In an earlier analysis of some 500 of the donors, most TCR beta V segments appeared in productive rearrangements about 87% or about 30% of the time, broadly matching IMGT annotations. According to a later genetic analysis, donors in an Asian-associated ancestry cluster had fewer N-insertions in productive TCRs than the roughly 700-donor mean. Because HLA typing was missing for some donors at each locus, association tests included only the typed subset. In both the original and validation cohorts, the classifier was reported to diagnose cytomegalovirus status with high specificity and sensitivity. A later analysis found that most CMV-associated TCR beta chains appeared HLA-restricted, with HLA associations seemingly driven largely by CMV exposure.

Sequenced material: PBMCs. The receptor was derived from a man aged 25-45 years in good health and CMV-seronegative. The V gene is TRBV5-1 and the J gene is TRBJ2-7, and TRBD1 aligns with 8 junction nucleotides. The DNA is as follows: TGCGCCAGCAGCCCACAGGGGGTAGAGCAGTACTTC. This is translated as CASSPQGVEQYF. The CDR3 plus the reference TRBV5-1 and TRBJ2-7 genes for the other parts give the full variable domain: KAGVTQTPRYLIKTRGQQVTLSCSPISGHRSVSWYQQTPGQGLQFLFEYFSETQRNKGNFPGRFSGRQFSNSRSEMNVSTLELGDSALYLCASSPQGVEQYFGPGTRLTVT.